This T cell receptor (beta chain) stems from a study of CD8 T cells in ankylosing spondylitis. Study-wide results and limits: Previous work reported some of these motif variants in the synovial fluid and blood of reactive arthritis. A TCR beta motif made of fewer than ten highly homologous variants seemed typical of ankylosing spondylitis blood. Matched ankylosing spondylitis synovial fluid reportedly showed significant enrichment of disease-linked clones.

Construction of TCR beta libraries was performed using quantitative 5'-RACE with molecular barcodes. TCRdb independently ran MiXCR on the 5' RACE reads; one entry per CDR3 protein. This sample has around 770,000 distinct CDR3 sequences, with around a fifth found just once. A note on this clonotype: As yet, its antigen is unknown.

The sequence was obtained from a male donor with ankylosing spondylitis. Sequenced: blood, either unsorted or a sorted T cell fraction (not recorded which).

The CDR3: CASSSSSSEGGAFF. CDR3 bases: TGTGCCAGCAGCTCCAGTAGCTCCGAGGGGGGGGCTTTCTTT. This chain links TRBV9 with TRBJ1-1, with TRBD1 as a possible D gene (6 bases). Trimming took off 4 bases at V and 11 bases at J, with 21 bases between the two ends. The CDR3 runs 14 residues. Per germline, CDR1 SGDLS and CDR2 YYNGEE.